One sample yielded the 9 T cell receptor beta chains listed below, sequenced in a study of T cell clonality in common variable immunodeficiency (dated by TCRdb to between 2014 and 2016). Their target antigens are unknown. Paper-wide results and their limitations: Reportedly, TCRbeta sequences from CVID had fewer deletions and N-nucleotide insertions, and highly modified clones with 13 or more V deletions were absent from CVID.

Preparation of the library involved the immunoSEQ multiplex PCR assay. TCRdb's version of the immuneACCESS table is confined to in-frame rearrangements and falls short of the full clone set. An unresolved V gene accounts for under half of the shortfall where checked; the remainder is of unknown origin. This sample is represented by approximately 20,000 clones, with no singletons among them. About 25% of the sample is in the top ten clones. Input material: peripheral blood mononuclear cells. The receptor set was obtained from a human donor with common variable immunodeficiency.

This clone was recorded a few times. The missing CDR3 end, 3 residues past where the read stops, is filled in from the germline J gene. The J gene is TRBJ2-3, the V gene TRBV19; the D call may be TRBD1 or TRBD2 (5 bases each). Trimming removed 10 bases at V and 3 bases at J, with 11 bases between. Looked up from germline, CDR1 is LNHDA and CDR2 is SQIVND (reference sequence). The CDR3 covers 12 residues. CDR3 sequence: CATRGETDTQYF. Partial CDR3 DNA: TGTGCCACAAGGGGAGAAACAGATACG. Drawing the rest from reference TRBV19 and TRBJ2-3, the complete variable domain is DGGITQSPKYLFRKEGQNVTLSCEQNLNHDAMYWYRQDPGQGLRLIYYSQIVNDFQKGDIAEGYSVSREKKESFPLTVTSAQKNPTAFYLCATRGETDTQYFGPGTRLTVL.

This clone came up a few times. The CDR3 end falls 3 residues outside the read, so it is completed with the germline J gene. The J gene is TRBJ2-1, the V gene TRBV7-3, with D possibly matching TRBD2 (6 bases). Germline V lookup: CDR1 SGHTA, CDR2 FQGTGA. V shed 0 bases and J shed 1 base, with 10 bases lying between them. This CDR3 has 16 residues. The CDR3: CASSLTLAKSYNEQFF. Partial CDR3 DNA: TGTGCCAGCAGCTTAACCCTAGCGAAATCCTACAATGAG.

Regarding this clone: The sequence runs out 3 residues before the end of the CDR3; the remainder is reconstructed from the germline J gene. The chain couples TRBV6-1 to TRBJ1-5; unclear D gene. Germline V CDR1 and CDR2: MNHNS, SASEGT. V was trimmed by 4 bases and J by 5 bases, leaving 9 bases between them. The CDR3 covers 13 residues. Incomplete CDR3 DNA: TGTGCCAGCAGTGCCCGAGAGGATCAGCCC. As protein: CASSAREDQP. The CDR3 in full is CASSAREDQPQHF.

This clone was observed at least ten times. CDR3 DNA, as far as it was read: TGCAGTGCTAGTATGGTGACTAGCGGAATCAACACCGGGGAG. Its protein product is CSASMVTSGINTGE. The whole CDR3 protein reads CSASMVTSGINTGELFF. The chain is built from TRBV20-1 and TRBJ2-2; 9 bases fit TRBD2. The read ends 3 residues early relative to the CDR3; the germline J gene fills the gap. V gave up 3 bases and J gave up 2 bases; unmatched junction bases: 10. CDR3 length: 17 residues. CDR1 DFQATT and CDR2 SNEGSKA come from the germline V gene (reference sequence).

Comment on this clone: Coverage ceases 3 residues before the CDR3 finishes, and the germline J gene fills in the end. This rearrangement joins TRBV5-1 to TRBJ1-1; possible D gene TRBD1, 6 bases. The CDR3 runs to 15 residues. Germline V gives CDR1 SGHRS, CDR2 YFSETQ. V lost 3 bases and J 2 bases, leaving 14 bases between the germline ends. CDR3: CASSYDGQPNTEAFF. CDR3 DNA, as far as it was read: TGCGCCAGCAGCTACGATGGACAGCCTAACACTGAA.

This clone came up a few times. The read is 3 residues too short to cover the CDR3 end, so that end is filled in from the germline J gene. The chain recombines TRBV18 with TRBJ2-7; D is unresolved. The length of the CDR3 is 14 residues. Per germline, CDR1 KGHSH and CDR2 LQKENI. V lost 5 bases and J lost 2, with 13 bases in between. The CDR3 DNA, read in part, is TGTGCCAGCTCAGTACGCCTATTAGCCTACGAG. Amino acid sequence: CASSVRLLAYE. The whole CDR3 protein is CASSVRLLAYEQYF.

This clone was seen repeatedly, ten times or more. CDR3 bases read: TGCAGCGTTGTTAGCGGTAGCCCGTCCTACAATGAG. Its translation is CSVVSGSPSYNE. The whole CDR3 sequence reads CSVVSGSPSYNEQFF. This chain connects TRBV29-1 to TRBJ2-1, with D possibly matching TRBD2 (6 bases). Sequencing ends 3 residues short of the CDR3 end; the germline J gene provides the rest. CDR3 length equals 15 residues. The V gene lost 4 bases and the J gene lost 1 base, with 14 bases spanning the gap. The germline V gene encodes CDR1 SQVTM and CDR2 ANQGSEA.

With respect to this clone: The CDR3 end lies 3 residues beyond the end of the read and is filled in from the germline J gene. The chain couples TRBV19 to TRBJ2-5; 8 positions match TRBD1. Looked up from germline, CDR1 is LNHDA and CDR2 is SQIVND (reference sequence). This CDR3 has 14 residues. With 4 bases clipped from V and 7 bases from J, the junction kept 8 bases outside the gene matches. Incomplete CDR3 DNA: TGTGCCAGTAGTAAAGGGACAGGCATCGCGACC. It specifies CASSKGTGIAT. The full CDR3 protein reads CASSKGTGIATQYF.

In its sample, this clone was seen many times. Read data end 3 residues before the CDR3 end; the end is taken from the germline J gene. The chain carries TRBV19 and TRBJ2-5, with 9 bases matching TRBD1. The germline CDR1 and CDR2 sequences are LNHDA and SQIVND (reference sequence). The V segment lost 6 bases and the J segment 5 bases; nucleotides outside the gene matches: 7. There are 14 residues in the CDR3. Partial CDR3 DNA: TGTGCCAGTAGCCAGGACAGGGGTGGGGAGACC. Protein: CASSQDRGGET. From start to end, the CDR3 is CASSQDRGGETQYF.